This record concerns one T cell receptor (beta chain) sequence. Its antigen remains unidentified. The data were taken from a study of cytomegalovirus exposure and HLA in healthy donors. Germline-derived CDR1 and CDR2 are DFQATT and SNEGSKA (reference sequence). The CDR3 consists of 11 residues. Vbeta (60) and Jbeta (13) primers were used in the PCR. Assay used: immunoSEQ multiplex PCR; TCRdb lists only in-frame clones, some missing. Of about 86,000 clones in the sample, about two thirds were seen once. Study-wide results and limits: With further analysis later on, most CMV-associated TCR beta chains appeared HLA-restricted.

The clonotype originates from a man in his sixties in good health and CMV-seronegative. The rearrangement joins TRBV20-1 to TRBJ2-5; no clear D. The DNA matches TRBJ2-7 better at its end, which makes the J call doubtful. Source material: PBMCs. CDR3 protein: CSARDYIEQYF. The CDR3 nucleotides read TGCAGTGCTAGAGATTATATCGAGCAGTACTTC.